The clone carrying this T cell receptor (beta chain) occurred a few times. Its antigen remains unknown. V was pared by 5 bases and J by 3 bases, with 10 bases between. This CDR3 has 13 amino acids. Germline CDR1 is MNHNY and CDR2 is SVGAGI (reference sequence). This sample is drawn from a study of CD8 T cells in ankylosing spondylitis. Making the TCR beta libraries involved quantitative 5'-RACE with molecular barcodes. MiXCR was run by TCRdb on the 5' RACE reads, yielding one entry per CDR3 protein. This sample carries roughly 440,000 distinct CDR3 sequences, under 20% of them seen once, and the ten largest clones take over 0.9%. Study conclusions and caveats: Characteristic of ankylosing spondylitis blood, it appeared, was a TCR beta motif comprising several highly homologous variants. There was reportedly significant enrichment of clones that were disease-linked in matched ankylosing spondylitis synovial fluid. Clones that were linked to disease were CD8+ and were relatively rare in peripheral blood.

The rearrangement links TRBV6-6 to TRBJ1-2; D remains unclear. This sequence was found in a male donor with ankylosing spondylitis. The source material was blood, either unsorted or a sorted T cell fraction (not recorded which). CDR3 amino acids: CASSQWEDYGYTF. The CDR3 coding sequence is TGTGCCAGCAGTCAGTGGGAGGACTATGGCTACACCTTC.